This TCR beta chain emerged from a study of graft-versus-host responses after intestinal transplantation. In the study overall: Anti-thymocyte globulin induction, then tacrolimus and steroids for around 3 years, went to all recipients. Overall study results and limits: Among recipient marrow samples, GvH clones were found; some appeared first in ileum or blood.

As for this clone: Its specificity is not known.

CDR1 is SGHTA, CDR2 FQGNSA, per germline. This CDR3 has 18 residues. V gave up 4 bases and J gave up 4 bases; unmatched junction bases: 14. TCRdb keeps only in-frame clones here, not all; method: immunoSEQ multiplex PCR. The sample has tens of thousands of clones, roughly 80% seen once; the top ten hold roughly 19%. The material sequenced was unstimulated CD8+ T cells sorted from spleen or lymph node cells, taken before intestinal transplant. The clonotype originates from a human donor who received an intestinal transplant. J is TRBJ2-2 and V is TRBV7-2; 8 bases line up with TRBD1. CDR3 coding DNA: TGTGCCAGCAGCTCCCAGCAGGGGGCGGGCCTCCTCACCGGGGAGCTGTTTTTT. Translated, it gives CASSSQQGAGLLTGELFF.